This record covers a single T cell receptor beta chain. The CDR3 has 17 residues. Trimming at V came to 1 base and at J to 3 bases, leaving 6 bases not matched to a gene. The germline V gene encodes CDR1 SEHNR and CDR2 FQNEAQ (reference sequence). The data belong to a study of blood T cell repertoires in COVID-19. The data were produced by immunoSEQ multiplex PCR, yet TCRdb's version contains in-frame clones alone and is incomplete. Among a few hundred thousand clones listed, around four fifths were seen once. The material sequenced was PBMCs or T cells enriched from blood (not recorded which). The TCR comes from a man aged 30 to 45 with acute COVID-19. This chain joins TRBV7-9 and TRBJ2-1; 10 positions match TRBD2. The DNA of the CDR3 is TGTGCCAGCAGCTTAGGGGGACTAGCGCAGAACTACAATGAGCAGTTCTTC. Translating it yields CASSLGGLAQNYNEQFF.